The present TCR beta chain was sequenced within a study of T-cell memory formation after mild COVID-19. Study at large: The study found TCR clusters largely donor specific.

TCRdb fed the 5' RACE reads into MiXCR, producing one record per CDR3 protein. The table includes 170,000 or so distinct CDR3 sequences, about a fifth detected once. Trimming pared 4 bases from V and 7 bases from J, leaving 21 bases between. CDR1 is SGHRS, CDR2 YFSETQ, per germline. The CDR3 sequence is 15 residues long. The chain has TRBV5-1 and TRBJ2-7; D possibly corresponds to TRBD2 (7 bases). What was sequenced was PBMCs or a T cell subset sorted from them (not recorded which). The receptor's source is an adult woman who had mild COVID-19 (a few samples of this study predate the infection). Cell type and time point are not known. The CDR3 spells CASSPLNGGGEEQYF. The CDR3, as DNA: TGCGCCAGCAGCCCACTTAACGGAGGGGGGGAAGAGCAGTACTTC.